A single sample is the source of the 11 T cell receptor beta chains below, sequenced in a study of blood T cells in healthy people across ages. Combining a sample-barcoded 5' primer with a J-beta primer mix, a second PCR ran for roughly 7 to 12 cycles. Via MiXCR, TCRdb re-called the 5' RACE reads, giving one row per CDR3 protein. The sample carries more than 650,000 distinct CDR3 sequences, 22% recorded once. The sequencing sample was made of blood. Source of these receptors: a man between 65 and 85 years old in good health.

V and J are TRBV7-2 and TRBJ2-3; D unclear. The CDR3 runs 14 residues. Germline values: CDR1 SGHTA, CDR2 FQGNSA. The germline V and J ends were trimmed by 4 bases and 2 bases, with 10 bases remaining between them. The CDR3 loop reads CASSSRTLTDTQYF. CDR3 sequence (DNA): TGTGCCAGCAGCTCCCGTACCCTCACAGATACGCAGTATTTT.

The rearrangement links TRBV24-1 to TRBJ1-2; TRBD1 agrees at 9 bases. Trimming cost V 4 bases and J 4 bases; bases outside gene matches: 6. The CDR3 is made up of 15 amino acids. CDR1 and CDR2 from the germline V gene are KGHDR and SFDVKD. The CDR3 nucleotides read TGTGCCACCAGTGACCGCACAGGGGGCTCCTATGGCTACACCTTC. Translating gives CATSDRTGGSYGYTF.

This clonotype turned up a few times. The V call is TRBV3-1, the J call TRBJ2-5; a weak D match, TRBD2 (6 bases). Gene TRBJ2-1 matches the end of the DNA better, so the J call may be wrong. Germline CDR1 reads LGHDT; CDR2 reads YNNKEL (reference sequence). The CDR3 totals 15 residues. The CDR3 coding sequence is TGTGCCAGCAGCCAAGATAGCGGCCCTTACAATGAGCAGTTCTTC. Its translation: CASSQDSGPYNEQFF.

The chain links TRBV28 to TRBJ2-2; D is uncertain. CDR3 size: 13 residues. CDR1 and CDR2 (germline): MDHEN, SYDVKM. Trimming took 8 bases from V and 6 from J, leaving 13 bases between them. CDR3 sequence: CASGLHTSGELFF. Written as DNA, the CDR3 is TGTGCCAGCGGATTACACACCTCCGGGGAGCTGTTTTTT.

The chain links TRBV15 to TRBJ2-1, with unresolved D. V gave up 2 bases and J gave up 7 bases, with 6 bases separating them. Per germline, CDR1 LNHNV and CDR2 YYDKDF (reference sequence). The CDR3 contains 12 residues. The CDR3 loop is CATSRFTNEQFF. CDR3 bases: TGTGCCACCAGCAGATTCACGAATGAGCAGTTCTTC.

The rearrangement uses TRBV28 and TRBJ1-4, with 12 bases lining up with TRBD1. This CDR3 is built from 15 residues. Germline-derived CDR1 and CDR2 are MDHEN and SYDVKM. V shed 3 bases, J shed 8 bases, and the junction held 4 bases outside the gene matches. The CDR3, as DNA: TGTGCCAGCAGTTTGCCCGGGACAGGGGGCGAAAAACTGTTTTTT. Protein sequence: CASSLPGTGGEKLFF.

This clonotype was found a few times. The chain couples TRBV6-5 to TRBJ1-2; D is possibly TRBD1 (5 bases). CDR1 MNHEY and CDR2 SVGAGI come from the germline V gene. The CDR3 consists of 18 residues. V dropped 0 bases and J dropped 5 bases, with 22 bases sitting between them. CDR3: CASSYSGPGSTSGYGYTF. The CDR3 DNA follows: TGTGCCAGCAGTTACTCGGGTCCAGGGTCCACAAGTGGGTATGGCTACACCTTC.

The chain recombines TRBV5-1 with TRBJ2-2; perhaps D is TRBD1 or TRBD2 (6 bases each). The V gene's germline CDR1 is SGHRS and CDR2 YFSETQ. This CDR3 region has 16 residues. The ends were cut back, 6 bases at V and 0 bases at J, with 15 bases in the middle. Here the CDR3 reads CASKPGAVSNTGELFF. The CDR3 DNA follows: TGCGCCAGCAAACCGGGGGCGGTTTCGAACACCGGGGAGCTGTTTTTT.

The chain combines TRBV10-2 with TRBJ2-5; 11 nucleotides line up with TRBD2. Looked up from germline, CDR1 is WSHSY and CDR2 is SAAADI. Germline trimming cut 3 bases from V and 1 base from J; bases unmatched to any gene: 7. The CDR3 has 17 residues. CDR3 nucleotide sequence: TGCGCCAGCAGTGATGGGCTAGCGGGGGGCCTCCAAGAGACCCAGTACTTC. Protein product: CASSDGLAGGLQETQYF.

In its sample, this clonotype was seen a few times. The V gene is TRBV20-1, the J gene TRBJ2-7; no definite D call. CDR1 is DFQATT and CDR2 is SNEGSKA in the germline V gene (reference sequence). The CDR3 consists of 11 residues. Trimming removed 5 bases at V and 4 bases at J, with 9 bases between. DNA of the CDR3: TGCAGTGCTGCCGACTCTTACGAGCAGTACTTC. It encodes CSAADSYEQYF.

The chain employs TRBV11-2 and TRBJ1-1; D gene ambiguous. This CDR3 is 15 amino acids long. Trimming removed 1 base at V and 6 bases at J, with 15 bases between. Germline-derived CDR1 and CDR2 are SGHAT and FQNNGV. The CDR3 region is CASSLGPTSMSEAFF. Here the CDR3 DNA reads TGTGCCAGCAGCTTAGGGCCGACTTCAATGTCTGAAGCTTTCTTT.